This record covers a single T cell receptor beta chain. Antigen: not known. This sample was included in a study of lymphopenia after photon versus proton radiotherapy. The germline V gene has CDR1 SGDLS and CDR2 YYNGEE. The CDR3 covers 14 residues. V was clipped by 5 bases and J by 0 bases; unmatched bases: 0. Sequencing was performed with immunoSEQ multiplex PCR; in TCRdb, only in-frame clones are kept and a portion is missing. The data show some 25,000 clones, roughly 85% seen once. Whole-study results and caveats: Post-nadir TCR diversity decline inversely tracked overall survival among those who died. After the lymphocyte nadir, photon-treated repertoires showed oligoclonal expansion, especially of CD8+ Temra cells. Only patients who died were analyzed for survival; proton advantage is unproven. Photon-treated patients lost naive T cells and TCR diversity; proton-treated stayed stable.

The specimen was peripheral blood, collected from a patient treated with photon-based radiotherapy. The J gene is TRBJ2-2, the V gene TRBV9; 8 nucleotides align to TRBD1. The clonotype comes from a man under 40 with gastric cancer. The DNA of the CDR3 is TGTGCCAGCAGGGACAGGGCGAACACCGGGGAGCTGTTTTTT. It translates to CASRDRANTGELFF.